A selection of T cell receptor beta chains follows, all from one sample in a study of beta chain features in type 1 diabetes. Assay used: immunoSEQ multiplex PCR; TCRdb lists only in-frame clones, some missing. This sample yields more than 95,000 clones, of which roughly a sixth are seen a single time; 2.6% belongs to the top ten. Sequenced sample: central memory CD4+ T cells from blood. The receptor source for this set is a man aged 18 to 35 with type 1 diabetes. Each CDR3 is given with its conserved first and last residue. The D gene is left open where the match is weak. Size values are once, few and many counts, or a class for expanded clones, and some rows have none.

J | size | V | D | CDR3 | DNA
TRBJ1-1 | few | TRBV5-1 | . | CASSLDPTGNTEAFF | TGCGCCAGCAGCTTGGACCCGACAGGGAACACTGAAGCTTTCTTT
TRBJ1-2 | . | TRBV4-1 | . | CASSQTGAVKYGYTF | TGCGCCAGCAGCCAAACGGGGGCGGTAAAATATGGCTACACCTTC
TRBJ1-2 | . | TRBV18 | . | CASSPGGNYGYTF | TGTGCCAGCTCACCGGGCGGCAACTATGGCTACACCTTC
TRBJ2-3 | . | TRBV5-1 | TRBD2 | CASSSGNSDTQYF | TGCGCCAGCAGCAGCGGGAATTCAGATACGCAGTATTTT
TRBJ2-3 | few | TRBV29-1 | TRBD1 | CSGGQGLGTDTQYF | TGCAGCGGGGGACAGGGCCTCGGCACAGATACGCAGTATTTT
TRBJ1-5 | . | TRBV16 | . | CASSRLGRGTSRNQPQHF | TGTGCCAGCAGCCGGCTGGGGAGGGGAACTAGTCGCAATCAGCCCCAGCATTTT
TRBJ2-3 | once | TRBV7-2 | TRBD2 | CASSLDASGGDTQYF | TGTGCCAGCAGCTTAGATGCTAGCGGAGGGGATACGCAGTATTTT
TRBJ2-4 | few | TRBV30 | TRBD1 | CAWSADRDRMGRRAKNIQYF | TGTGCCTGGAGTGCTGACCGGGACAGGATGGGTAGAAGGGCCAAAAACATTCAGTACTTC
TRBJ2-2 | medium-sized | TRBV4-3 | TRBD1 | CASSRNRGRTGELFF | TGCGCCAGCAGTCGAAACAGGGGGCGCACCGGGGAGCTGTTTTTT
TRBJ2-3 | . | TRBV5-4 | . | CASSFETIGVDTQYF | TGTGCCAGCAGCTTCGAGACGATCGGGGTTGATACGCAGTATTTT
TRBJ2-1 | . | TRBV7-2 | TRBD1 | CASSIRRDRSYNEQFF | TGTGCCAGCAGCATCCGCCGGGACAGGTCCTACAATGAGCAGTTCTTC
TRBJ2-1 | few | TRBV30 | . | CAWKAGTDYNEQFF | TGTGCCTGGAAGGCGGGAACTGATTACAATGAGCAGTTCTTC
TRBJ2-2 | many | TRBV29-1 | . | CSGGQSTGELFF | TGCAGCGGCGGGCAGAGCACCGGGGAGCTGTTTTTT
TRBJ2-7 | few | TRBV7-6 | . | CASSLITGNLYEQYF | TGTGCCAGCAGCTTGATTACCGGGAACCTCTACGAGCAGTACTTC
TRBJ2-7 | . | TRBV2 | TRBD2 | CASSIGLAYDEQYF | TGTGCCAGCAGTATCGGACTAGCGTACGACGAGCAGTACTTC
TRBJ2-3 | . | TRBV29-1 | . | CSVGDRATDTQYF | TGCAGCGTTGGTGACCGGGCGACAGATACGCAGTATTTT
TRBJ2-3 | . | TRBV5-1 | TRBD2 | CASSITGLAGGLTDTQYF | TGCGCCAGCAGCATTACTGGACTAGCGGGAGGTCTCACAGATACGCAGTATTTT
TRBJ2-7 | . | TRBV28 | . | CASSLSGTSMVF | TGTGCCAGCAGTCTATCCGGGACCTCCATGGTGTTC
TRBJ2-3 | . | TRBV7-2 | TRBD2 | CASSLGLAGETDTQYF | TGTGCCAGCAGCTTGGGACTAGCGGGGGAAACAGATACGCAGTATTTT
TRBJ2-1 | few | TRBV19 | TRBD1 | CASSRGDRYNEQFF | TGTGCCAGTAGTAGAGGGGACAGATACAATGAGCAGTTCTTC
TRBJ2-7 | . | TRBV21-1 | . | CASSALRYEQYF | TGTGCCAGCAGCGCACTTCGCTACGAGCAGTACTTC
TRBJ1-5 | few | TRBV2 | TRBD1 | CASSPETGAGQPQHF | TGTGCCAGCAGCCCGGAGACAGGGGCGGGGCAGCCCCAGCATTTT
TRBJ2-5 | few | TRBV29-1 | TRBD2 | CSSRGWGLATETQYF | TGCAGCTCGCGGGGATGGGGACTAGCGACGGAGACCCAGTACTTC
TRBJ1-1 | . | TRBV15 | TRBD1 | CATSRGGTGSNTEAFF | TGTGCCACCAGCAGAGGCGGGACAGGCTCGAACACTGAAGCTTTCTTT
TRBJ1-2 | . | TRBV6-6 | . | CASILDSSGGYTF | TGTGCCAGCATCCTGGACAGTTCGGGAGGCTACACCTTC
TRBJ1-2 | few | TRBV30 | . | CAWSVNFDYGYTF | TGTGCCTGGAGTGTTAACTTTGACTATGGCTACACCTTC
TRBJ2-5 | . | TRBV7-9 | TRBD1 | CASSLDGTGRETQYF | TGTGCCAGCAGCCTAGACGGGACAGGGAGAGAGACCCAGTACTTC
TRBJ2-5 | few | TRBV7-2 | . | CASSYLGGETQYF | TGTGCCAGCAGCTACCTAGGCGGGGAGACCCAGTACTTC
TRBJ2-1 | . | TRBV30 | . | CAWSVQVAYNEQFF | TGTGCCTGGAGTGTACAGGTAGCCTACAATGAGCAGTTCTTC
TRBJ2-5 | . | TRBV30 | . | CAWSVRVRETQYF | TGTGCCTGGAGTGTGCGGGTCCGGGAGACCCAGTACTTC
TRBJ2-1 | few | TRBV29-1 | . | CSVGDNLHNEQFF | TGCAGCGTTGGGGACAACTTACACAATGAGCAGTTCTTC
TRBJ2-1 | medium-sized | TRBV7-2 | . | CASERGNSYNEQFF | TGTGCCAGCGAGAGGGGGAACTCCTACAATGAGCAGTTCTTC
TRBJ2-1 | . | TRBV9 | TRBD2 | CASSVAVAGVVNEQFF | TGTGCCAGCAGCGTAGCGGTAGCGGGAGTAGTCAATGAGCAGTTCTTC
TRBJ1-1 | few | TRBV27 | . | CASSPWGYMNTEAFF | TGTGCCAGCAGTCCTTGGGGATACATGAACACTGAAGCTTTCTTT
TRBJ2-7 | . | TRBV20-1 | . | CSAEGFYEQYF | TGCAGTGCCGAGGGATTCTACGAGCAGTACTTC
TRBJ1-4 | few | TRBV9 | TRBD1 | CASSPGTGPEKLFF | TGTGCCAGCAGCCCCGGGACAGGGCCGGAAAAACTGTTTTTT
TRBJ2-1 | few | TRBV7-8 | TRBD1 | CASSQDRGRYNEQFF | TGTGCCAGCAGCCAGGACAGGGGCCGATACAATGAGCAGTTCTTC